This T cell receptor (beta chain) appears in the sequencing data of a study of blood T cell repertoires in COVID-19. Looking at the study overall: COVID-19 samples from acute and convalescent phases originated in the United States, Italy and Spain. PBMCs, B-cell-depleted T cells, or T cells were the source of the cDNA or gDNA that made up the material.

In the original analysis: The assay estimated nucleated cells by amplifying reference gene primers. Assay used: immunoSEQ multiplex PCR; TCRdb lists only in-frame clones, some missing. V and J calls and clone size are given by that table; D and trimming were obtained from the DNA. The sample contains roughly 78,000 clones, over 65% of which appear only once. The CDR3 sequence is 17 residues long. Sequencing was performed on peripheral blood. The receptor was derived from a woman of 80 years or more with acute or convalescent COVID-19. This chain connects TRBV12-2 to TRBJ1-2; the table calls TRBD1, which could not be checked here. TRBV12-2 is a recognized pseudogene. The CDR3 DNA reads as TGTGCAAGTCGCTTACCTACCACCGGGACAGCCTTAGGCGGCTACACCTTC. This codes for CASRLPTTGTALGGYTF.